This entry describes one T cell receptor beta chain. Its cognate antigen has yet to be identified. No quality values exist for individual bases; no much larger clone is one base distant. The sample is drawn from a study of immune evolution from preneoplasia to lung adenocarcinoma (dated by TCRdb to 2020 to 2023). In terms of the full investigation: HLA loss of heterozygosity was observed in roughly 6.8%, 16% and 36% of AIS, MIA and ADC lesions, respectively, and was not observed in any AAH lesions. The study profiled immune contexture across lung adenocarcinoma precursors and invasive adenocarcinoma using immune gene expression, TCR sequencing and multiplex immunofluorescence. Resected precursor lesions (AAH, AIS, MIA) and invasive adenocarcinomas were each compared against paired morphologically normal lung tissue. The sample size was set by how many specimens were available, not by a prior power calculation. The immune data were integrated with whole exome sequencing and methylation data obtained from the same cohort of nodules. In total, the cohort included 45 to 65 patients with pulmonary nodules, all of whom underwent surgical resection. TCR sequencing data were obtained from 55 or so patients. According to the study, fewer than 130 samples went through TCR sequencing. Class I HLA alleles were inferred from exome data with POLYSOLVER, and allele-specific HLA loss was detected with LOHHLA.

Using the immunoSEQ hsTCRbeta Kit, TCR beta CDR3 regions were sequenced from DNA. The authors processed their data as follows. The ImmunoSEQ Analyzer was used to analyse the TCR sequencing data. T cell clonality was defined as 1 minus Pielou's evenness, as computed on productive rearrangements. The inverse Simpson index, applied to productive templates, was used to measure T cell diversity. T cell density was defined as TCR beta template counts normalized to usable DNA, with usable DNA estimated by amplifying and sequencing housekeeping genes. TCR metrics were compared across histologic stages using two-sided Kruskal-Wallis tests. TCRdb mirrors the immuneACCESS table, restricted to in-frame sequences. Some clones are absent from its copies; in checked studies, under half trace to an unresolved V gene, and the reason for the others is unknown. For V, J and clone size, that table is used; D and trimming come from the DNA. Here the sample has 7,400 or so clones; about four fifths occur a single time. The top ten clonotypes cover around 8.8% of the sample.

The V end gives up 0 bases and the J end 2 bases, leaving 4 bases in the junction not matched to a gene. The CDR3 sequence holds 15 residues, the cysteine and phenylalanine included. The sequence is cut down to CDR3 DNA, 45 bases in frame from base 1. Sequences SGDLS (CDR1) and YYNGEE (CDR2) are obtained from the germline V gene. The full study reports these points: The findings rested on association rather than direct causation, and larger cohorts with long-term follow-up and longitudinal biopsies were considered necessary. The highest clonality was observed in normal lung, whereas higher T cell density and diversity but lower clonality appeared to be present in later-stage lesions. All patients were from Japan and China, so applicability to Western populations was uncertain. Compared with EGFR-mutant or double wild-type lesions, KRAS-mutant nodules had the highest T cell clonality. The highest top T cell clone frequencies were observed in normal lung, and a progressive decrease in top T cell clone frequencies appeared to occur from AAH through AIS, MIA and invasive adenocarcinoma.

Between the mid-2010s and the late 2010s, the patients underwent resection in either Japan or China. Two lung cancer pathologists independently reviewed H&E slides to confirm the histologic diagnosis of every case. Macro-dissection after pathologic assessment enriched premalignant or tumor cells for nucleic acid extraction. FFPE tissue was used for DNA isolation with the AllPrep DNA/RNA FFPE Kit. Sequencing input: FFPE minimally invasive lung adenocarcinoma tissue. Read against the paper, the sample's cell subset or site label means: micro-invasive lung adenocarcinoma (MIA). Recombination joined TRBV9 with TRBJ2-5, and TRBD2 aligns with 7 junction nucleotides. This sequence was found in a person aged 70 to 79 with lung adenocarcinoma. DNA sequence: TGTGCCAGCAGCGTAGGATGGGGGGGACAAGAGACCCAGTACTTC. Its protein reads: CASSVGWGGQETQYF.